The next 14 T cell receptor beta chains were all read from a single sample in a study of blood T cell repertoires in COVID-19. The method was immunoSEQ multiplex PCR; TCRdb's version includes in-frame clones alone and lacks a portion of them. The sample lists 120,000 or so clones; around 86% were seen once. The material sequenced was peripheral blood. Every receptor here comes from a man aged 60-69 years with acute or convalescent COVID-19.

The J gene is TRBJ2-3, the V gene TRBV29-1; D may be TRBD2 (7 bases). Germline lookup yields CDR1 SQVTM and CDR2 ANQGSEA. V lost 6 bases, J lost 0 bases, and 19 bases lay in between. The CDR3 has 16 amino acids. CDR3 sequence (DNA): TGCAGCGTCCGGGGGGCTAGCGGAAGAAGCACAGATACGCAGTATTTT. It is translated as CSVRGASGRSTDTQYF.

The genes are TRBV28 and TRBJ2-1; 9 nucleotides line up with TRBD2. Germline CDR1 is MDHEN and CDR2 is SYDVKM. J lost 7 bases, V lost 5 bases, and 6 bases had no gene match. The CDR3 runs to 14 residues. CDR3 loop: CASSLPSGMNEQFF. The DNA for the CDR3 is TGTGCCAGCAGTCTTCCTAGCGGGATGAATGAGCAGTTCTTC.

The gene calls are TRBV7-9 and TRBJ2-3; 11 bases are shared with TRBD1. The germline V gene has CDR1 SEHNR and CDR2 FQNEAQ (reference sequence). CDR3 size: 16 residues. V was clipped by 5 bases and J by 2 bases; unmatched bases: 6. The CDR3 DNA reads as TGTGCCAGCAGCCCCTGGGACAGGGGGTACACAGATACGCAGTATTTT. This encodes CASSPWDRGYTDTQYF.

V gene TRBV27 combines with J gene TRBJ2-1; D is perhaps TRBD2 (6 bases). The CDR3 contains 16 residues. V shed 8 bases and J shed 4 bases, with 21 bases lying between them. Germline CDR1 and CDR2: MNHEY and SMNVEV (reference sequence). In nucleotides, the CDR3 is TGTGCCAGCTCACCCTCAACGGGAGAACGGTACAATGAGCAGTTCTTC. Encoded protein: CASSPSTGERYNEQFF.

The chain joins TRBV28 to TRBJ1-5; the D gene is possibly TRBD1 (5 bases). Trimming left V 3 bases short and J 9 bases short, with 15 bases between. The length of the CDR3 is 14 residues. Germline V gives CDR1 MDHEN, CDR2 SYDVKM. The CDR3 sequence is CASSFGAAGGPQHF. The CDR3 DNA sequence: TGTGCCAGCAGTTTTGGGGCAGCAGGTGGGCCCCAGCATTTT.

The rearrangement links TRBV5-1 to TRBJ1-2, with 8 positions matching TRBD1. From germline, CDR1 is SGHRS and CDR2 YFSETQ. The CDR3 is 16 residues long. The J segment lost 0 bases and the V segment lost 2 bases, leaving 6 bases of the junction unmatched. CDR3 residues: CASSFGPDRANYGYTF. The CDR3 nucleotides read TGCGCCAGCAGCTTTGGCCCGGACAGGGCTAACTATGGCTACACCTTC. The variable domain in full, completed from reference TRBV5-1 and TRBJ1-2, reads KAGVTQTPRYLIKTRGQQVTLSCSPISGHRSVSWYQQTPGQGLQFLFEYFSETQRNKGNFPGRFSGRQFSNSRSEMNVSTLELGDSALYLCASSFGPDRANYGYTFGSGTRLTVV.

This clone has a single count. This chain's CDR3 is CASSLGGARDTQYF. The CDR3 DNA reads as TGCGCCAGCAGCTTGGGGGGAGCCCGAGATACGCAGTATTTT. The chain is built from TRBV5-1 and TRBJ2-3; possibly TRBD2 for D (5 bases). Per germline, CDR1 SGHRS and CDR2 YFSETQ. V dropped 0 bases and J dropped 5 bases, with 10 bases sitting between them. The CDR3 sequence is 14 residues long.

The chain joins TRBV19 to TRBJ2-7, with 7 bases lining up with TRBD2. Germline CDR1 is LNHDA and CDR2 is SQIVND (reference sequence). CDR3 length: 15 residues. V trimming: 4 bases; J trimming: 4 bases; junction bases outside the gene matches: 10. CDR3 sequence (DNA): TGTGCCAGTAGTAGTATTAGCGGGCCGAATTACGAGCAGTACTTC. It is translated as CASSSISGPNYEQYF.

The chain recombines TRBV18 with TRBJ2-2, with D perhaps TRBD2 (5 bases). Trimming took off 3 bases at V and 7 bases at J, with 18 bases between the two ends. The CDR3 has 16 amino acids. The germline CDR1 and CDR2 sequences are KGHSH and LQKENI. The CDR3 DNA reads as TGTGCCAGCTCACCTTCCCCGACTACATCTAGCGGGGAGCTGTTTTTT. This encodes CASSPSPTTSSGELFF.

CDR3 protein: CASSFGGTGELFF. CDR3 nucleotides: TGTGCCAGCAGTTTTGGGGGGACGGGGGAGCTGTTTTTT. V and J are TRBV28 and TRBJ2-2; D perhaps matches TRBD2 (6 bases). The V end lost 3 bases, the J end lost 8 bases, and 10 bases lay between the germline ends. CDR1 and CDR2 from the germline V gene are MDHEN and SYDVKM. This CDR3 contains 13 residues.

This clone was observed once. The chain uses TRBV28 and TRBJ2-3; D possibly corresponds to TRBD2 (5 bases). The CDR3 extends over 15 amino acids. The germline V and J ends were trimmed by 7 bases and 1 base, with 15 bases remaining between them. The germline V gene has CDR1 MDHEN and CDR2 SYDVKM. The CDR3 nucleotides read TGTGCCAGCACCCCTCCGCGGACTGGCACAGATACGCAGTATTTT. The encoded protein is CASTPPRTGTDTQYF.

This chain connects TRBV7-9 to TRBJ2-1; 7 bases are shared with TRBD2. The J segment lost 5 bases and the V segment lost 0 bases, leaving 13 bases of the junction unmatched. CDR1 and CDR2 from the germline V gene are SEHNR and FQNEAQ (reference sequence). The CDR3 sequence is 18 residues long. CDR3 residues: CASSLAWAGVASNNEQFF. The CDR3 DNA follows: TGTGCCAGCAGCTTAGCATGGGCGGGAGTAGCTTCGAACAATGAGCAGTTCTTC.

This chain uses TRBV7-9 with TRBJ2-2; 9 bases are shared with TRBD2. Germline-derived CDR1 and CDR2 are SEHNR and FQNEAQ (reference sequence). This CDR3 region has 16 residues. With 5 bases clipped from V and 6 bases from J, the junction kept 10 bases outside the gene matches. The CDR3 sequence: CASSPTLKREAGELFF. Written as DNA, the CDR3 is TGTGCCAGCAGCCCCACCCTTAAGCGGGAGGCCGGGGAGCTGTTTTTT. Full variable domain (outside the CDR3, taken from reference TRBV7-9 and TRBJ2-2): DTGVSQNPRHKITKRGQNVTFRCDPISEHNRLYWYRQTLGQGPEFLTYFQNEAQLEKSRLLSDRFSAERPKGSFSTLEIQRTEQGDSAMYLCASSPTLKREAGELFFGEGSRLTVL.

V and J are TRBV5-1 and TRBJ2-7, with 9 bases aligning to TRBD1. Germline V gene data show CDR1 as SGHRS and CDR2 as YFSETQ. With 4 bases clipped from V and 1 base from J, the junction kept 6 bases outside the gene matches. CDR3 size: 15 residues. CDR3 in DNA: TGCGCCAGCAGCCCGTGGACAGGGGTATCCTACGAGCAGTACTTC. Translating it yields CASSPWTGVSYEQYF. The entire variable domain, with the rest obtained from reference TRBV5-1 and TRBJ2-7, is as follows: KAGVTQTPRYLIKTRGQQVTLSCSPISGHRSVSWYQQTPGQGLQFLFEYFSETQRNKGNFPGRFSGRQFSNSRSEMNVSTLELGDSALYLCASSPWTGVSYEQYFGPGTRLTVT.